The 27 T cell receptor beta chains in this list originate from one sample, sequenced in a study of radiation and T cells in renal cell carcinoma. The repertoire was sequenced with immunoSEQ multiplex PCR; TCRdb's copy has only in-frame clones and lacks some. The sample records approximately 86,000 clones, around four fifths being singletons. Time point of the sample: blood 4 weeks post-SBRT, at nephrectomy. Indicated treatment: 15 Gy SBRT to primary tumor, nephrectomy 4 weeks later. The sample here was blood, taken from a patient whose treatment included radiotherapy and nephrectomy. Source of these receptors: a middle-aged man with renal cell carcinoma.

Only one count was recorded for this clone. The chain recombines TRBV7-2 with TRBJ2-1; 8 nucleotides agree with TRBD2. The CDR3 length is 15 residues. Germline V lookup: CDR1 SGHTA, CDR2 FQGNSA. V trimming: 2 bases; J trimming: 2 bases; junction bases outside the gene matches: 2. CDR3 nucleotides: TGTGCCAGCAGCTTAACTAGCGGAGCCTACAATGAGCAGTTCTTC. Protein sequence: CASSLTSGAYNEQFF. Full variable domain (missing parts from reference TRBV7-2 and TRBJ2-1): GAGVSQSPSNKVTEKGKDVELRCDPISGHTALYWYRQSLGQGLEFLIYFQGNSAPDKSGLPSDRFSAERTGGSVSTLTIQRTQQEDSAVYLCASSLTSGAYNEQFFGPGTRLTVL.

This chain links TRBV2 with TRBJ2-3, with 7 bases matching TRBD2. Germline CDR1 is SNHLY and CDR2 is FYNNEI. This CDR3 is built from 14 residues. Unmatched junction bases numbered 4, after V lost 3 bases and J lost 4 bases. The CDR3 nucleotides read TGTGCCAGCAGTGATGAGGGAGGGGCAGATACGCAGTATTTT. Protein product: CASSDEGGADTQYF.

The rearrangement links TRBV10-3 to TRBJ2-5; no definite D call. V gave up 4 bases and J gave up 1 base, with 10 bases separating them. The CDR3 is 14 amino acids. CDR1 and CDR2 (germline): ENHRY, SYGVKD. CDR3 DNA sequence: TGTGCCATCAGTGTGGGTCAGGCCCAAGAGACCCAGTACTTC. Translated: CAISVGQAQETQYF.

The chain couples TRBV11-1 to TRBJ2-7; D not resolved. V lost 5 bases and J 0 bases, leaving 14 bases between the germline ends. Germline CDR1 reads SGHAT; CDR2 reads FQDESV (reference sequence). This CDR3 has 15 amino acids. The CDR3 sequence: CASSDGPNLSYEQYF. The CDR3, as DNA: TGTGCCAGCAGCGATGGGCCCAATCTCTCCTACGAGCAGTACTTC.

This clone was detected only once. The V gene is TRBV5-1, the J gene TRBJ1-5; 8 positions match TRBD1. Trimming removed 0 bases from V and 4 bases from J; junction bases left unmatched: 6. This CDR3 comprises 16 residues. Germline-derived CDR1 and CDR2 are SGHRS and YFSETQ. In nucleotides, the CDR3 is TGCGCCAGCAGCTTGGAGGGACAGGAAGCAAATCAGCCCCAGCATTTT. Protein: CASSLEGQEANQPQHF.

This clone was seen more than once but under ten times. The chain joins TRBV2 to TRBJ1-1; 7 nucleotides match TRBD1. Looked up from germline, CDR1 is SNHLY and CDR2 is FYNNEI. The CDR3 has 15 residues. V lost 6 bases, J lost 1 base, and 8 bases stayed unmatched. This CDR3 is CASRRGGGRNTEAFF. CDR3 DNA: TGTGCCAGCAGGAGGGGAGGGGGCAGGAACACTGAAGCTTTCTTT.

The rearrangement joins TRBV5-1 to TRBJ1-2; 8 nucleotides match TRBD1. The V and J ends lost 4 bases and 8 bases, in that order; junction bases with no gene match: 7. The V gene's germline CDR1 is SGHRS and CDR2 YFSETQ. This CDR3 region has 13 residues. In DNA, the CDR3 is TGCGCCAGCAGCGGGGGACAGGCCCAGGGCTACACCTTC. Protein: CASSGGQAQGYTF.

This clone was observed a handful of times. The chain combines TRBV30 with TRBJ1-1; the D gene is possibly TRBD1 (6 bases). Germline lookup yields CDR1 GTSNPN and CDR2 SVGIG (reference sequence). V lost 3 bases and J 0 bases, leaving 11 bases between the germline ends. This CDR3 spans 14 amino acids. CDR3 sequence (DNA): TGTGCCTGGAGGGACAGACGTATGAACACTGAAGCTTTCTTT. This gives the protein CAWRDRRMNTEAFF.

CDR3 residues: CASSRTGGDTEAFF. CDR3 nucleotide sequence: TGCGCCAGCAGCCGGACAGGGGGCGACACTGAAGCTTTCTTT. The rearrangement links TRBV5-1 to TRBJ1-1; 11 bases are a match to TRBD1. The V segment lost 4 bases and the J segment 3 bases; nucleotides outside the gene matches: 2. The CDR3 has 14 amino acids. The germline CDR1 and CDR2 sequences are SGHRS and YFSETQ. The entire variable domain, with the rest obtained from reference TRBV5-1 and TRBJ1-1, is as follows: KAGVTQTPRYLIKTRGQQVTLSCSPISGHRSVSWYQQTPGQGLQFLFEYFSETQRNKGNFPGRFSGRQFSNSRSEMNVSTLELGDSALYLCASSRTGGDTEAFFGQGTRLTVV.

The chain couples TRBV30 to TRBJ2-7, with D possibly TRBD2 on 6 matching bases. Germline V gene lookup returns CDR1 GTSNPN and CDR2 SVGIG (reference sequence). The CDR3 totals 12 residues. Trimming left V 5 bases short and J 1 base short, with 9 bases between. CDR3 region: CAWARGSYEQYF. The CDR3 bases are TGTGCCTGGGCCCGGGGGTCCTACGAGCAGTACTTC.

V is TRBV5-1 and J is TRBJ1-4; TRBD1 matches at 8 bases. There are 15 residues in the CDR3. Germline CDR1 SGHRS, CDR2 YFSETQ. V dropped 4 bases and J dropped 7; count of bases not matched to a gene: 9. CDR3 coding DNA: TGCGCCAGCAGCGTAAACCCCGACAGGGGTGAAAAACTGTTTTTT. Translated: CASSVNPDRGEKLFF.

The chain couples TRBV5-1 to TRBJ1-1; a possible D gene is TRBD1 (5 bases). Germline V lookup: CDR1 SGHRS, CDR2 YFSETQ. The CDR3 spans 17 residues. V was trimmed by 0 bases and J by 4 bases, leaving 19 bases between them. CDR3 DNA: TGCGCCAGCAGCTTGGCGGCAGGGATGAGCGGCCCCACTGAAGCTTTCTTT. It is translated as CASSLAAGMSGPTEAFF.

The table lists this clone with a count of one. The rearrangement joins TRBV7-8 to TRBJ2-1; 7 bases map to TRBD1. Germline trimming cut 3 bases from V and 9 bases from J; bases unmatched to any gene: 11. The CDR3 spans 15 residues. Per the germline V gene, CDR1 is SGHVS and CDR2 is FQNEAQ. The CDR3 loop is CASSLNTGVFGEQFF. The CDR3 DNA follows: TGTGCCAGCAGCTTGAATACAGGGGTATTTGGTGAGCAGTTCTTC.

This rearrangement joins TRBV29-1 to TRBJ2-7; D is unresolved. Germline CDR1 reads SQVTM; CDR2 reads ANQGSEA. The CDR3 is 13 amino acids. V shed 4 bases and J shed 0 bases, with 10 bases lying between them. The CDR3 is CSVVFTASYEQYF. In DNA, the CDR3 is TGCAGCGTTGTATTCACAGCCTCCTACGAGCAGTACTTC.

The chain links TRBV4-3 to TRBJ2-3; D is undetermined. The CDR3 length is 16 residues. Looked up from germline, CDR1 is LGHNA and CDR2 is YSLEER. V dropped 1 base and J dropped 2 bases, with 13 bases sitting between them. The CDR3: CASSQGGKKNTDTQYF. The CDR3 DNA is TGCGCCAGCAGCCAAGGCGGCAAAAAAAACACAGATACGCAGTATTTT.

The V call is TRBV6-5, the J call TRBJ1-1; no clear D. The V end lost 6 bases, the J end lost 7 bases, and 15 bases lay between the germline ends. The CDR3 runs to 13 residues. The V gene's germline CDR1 is MNHEY and CDR2 SVGAGI. In DNA, the CDR3 is TGTGCCAGCAGCAGATACCTGGCTGGTGAAGCTTTCTTT. Translated: CASSRYLAGEAFF.

Concerning this clone: Within the sample, other DNA sequences also encode this same CDR3. The CDR3 region has the DNA TGCGCCAGCAGCTCGCAGGGGGCGTCCTACGAGCAGTACTTC. Its protein is CASSSQGASYEQYF. V and J are TRBV5-1 and TRBJ2-7; TRBD1 agrees at 8 bases. Trimming cost V 3 bases and J 1 base; bases outside gene matches: 3. CDR1 and CDR2 (germline): SGHRS, YFSETQ. The CDR3 length is 14 residues.

The genes are TRBV7-9 and TRBJ1-4; D ambiguous. Trimming took 1 base from V and 10 from J, leaving 19 bases between them. The CDR3 loop spans 16 amino acids. Germline loops: CDR1 SEHNR, CDR2 FQNEAQ (reference sequence). CDR3 amino acids: CASSLGPDGGIGKLFF. CDR3 in DNA: TGTGCCAGCAGCTTAGGCCCGGACGGTGGAATCGGAAAACTGTTTTTT.

On this clone itself: The identical CDR3 is also encoded by other nucleotide sequences in the sample. V and J are TRBV19 and TRBJ2-5; weak D call: TRBD1 (6 bases). Trimming pared 4 bases from V and 2 bases from J, leaving 8 bases between. This CDR3 is 13 amino acids long. Per germline, CDR1 LNHDA and CDR2 SQIVND (reference sequence). CDR3 loop: CASSTQGQETQYF. The CDR3 DNA is TGTGCCAGTAGTACACAGGGACAAGAGACCCAGTACTTC.

The chain uses TRBV7-2 and TRBJ1-6; D perhaps matches TRBD1 (6 bases). The CDR3 runs 16 residues. Germline V gene sequence: CDR1 SGHTA, CDR2 FQGNSA. Between the trimmed V and J ends, which lost 1 base and 8 bases, there was a span of 15 bases. CDR3 region: CASSLGLQGGYSPLHF. CDR3 nucleotides: TGTGCCAGCAGCTTAGGTCTACAGGGAGGATATTCACCCCTCCACTTT.

The table lists this clone with a count of one. The chain joins TRBV2 to TRBJ2-3, with unresolved D. CDR1 is SNHLY, CDR2 FYNNEI, per germline. The length of the CDR3 is 11 residues. V was pared by 7 bases and J by 4 bases, with 6 bases between. The CDR3 protein is CASTSPDTQYF. In DNA form, the CDR3 reads TGTGCCAGCACCAGCCCAGATACGCAGTATTTT.

V gene TRBV11-2 combines with J gene TRBJ2-2, with 8 bases aligning to TRBD1. In germline, CDR1 is SGHAT, CDR2 FQNNGV. V was pared by 5 bases and J by 7 bases, with 3 bases of the junction left unmatched. The CDR3 is made up of 13 amino acids. This chain's CDR3 is CASSATGGGELFF. The CDR3, as DNA: TGTGCCAGCAGCGCCACAGGGGGCGGGGAGCTGTTTTTT.

The V gene is TRBV2, the J gene TRBJ1-3; D remains unclear. CDR3 length: 14 amino acids. V lost 1 base to trimming and J lost 0 bases, with 4 bases between them. From germline, CDR1 is SNHLY and CDR2 FYNNEI. The CDR3 loop is CASSEGVSGNTIYF. The CDR3 DNA is TGTGCCAGCAGTGAAGGAGTCTCTGGAAACACCATATATTTT.

The chain carries TRBV9 and TRBJ2-3; tentatively, D is TRBD2 (6 bases). The CDR3 contains 16 residues. Trimming left V 2 bases short and J 0 bases short, with 13 bases between. Germline assignment: CDR1 SGDLS and CDR2 YYNGEE. This chain's CDR3 is CASSVMGLASTDTQYF. The DNA of the CDR3 is TGTGCCAGCAGCGTTATGGGACTCGCTAGCACAGATACGCAGTATTTT.

The V and J genes are TRBV30 and TRBJ1-5, with D perhaps matching TRBD1 (5 bases). The germline gives CDR1 GTSNPN, CDR2 SVGIG (reference sequence). The CDR3 covers 12 residues. Trimming pared 3 bases from V and 7 bases from J, leaving 10 bases between. The CDR3 loop reads CAWSGDEQPQHF. The CDR3 DNA is TGTGCCTGGAGCGGGGACGAACAGCCCCAGCATTTT.

V gene TRBV18 combines with J gene TRBJ2-1; D unresolved. Germline CDR1 is KGHSH and CDR2 is LQKENI. The CDR3 has 15 residues. V gave up 0 bases and J gave up 4 bases, with 10 bases separating them. The CDR3 coding sequence is TGTGCCAGCTCACCACCGAGCCTAGTATACAATGAGCAGTTCTTC. This encodes CASSPPSLVYNEQFF.

V is TRBV5-1 and J is TRBJ2-1, with 8 bases matching TRBD1. The length of the CDR3 is 13 residues. V was clipped by 4 bases and J by 10 bases; unmatched bases: 7. Looked up from germline, CDR1 is SGHRS and CDR2 is YFSETQ. The CDR3 loop is CASSEVQGVEQFF. In nucleotides, the CDR3 is TGCGCCAGCAGCGAAGTACAGGGGGTCGAGCAGTTCTTC. Variable domain in full (rest from reference TRBV5-1 and TRBJ2-1): KAGVTQTPRYLIKTRGQQVTLSCSPISGHRSVSWYQQTPGQGLQFLFEYFSETQRNKGNFPGRFSGRQFSNSRSEMNVSTLELGDSALYLCASSEVQGVEQFFGPGTRLTVL.